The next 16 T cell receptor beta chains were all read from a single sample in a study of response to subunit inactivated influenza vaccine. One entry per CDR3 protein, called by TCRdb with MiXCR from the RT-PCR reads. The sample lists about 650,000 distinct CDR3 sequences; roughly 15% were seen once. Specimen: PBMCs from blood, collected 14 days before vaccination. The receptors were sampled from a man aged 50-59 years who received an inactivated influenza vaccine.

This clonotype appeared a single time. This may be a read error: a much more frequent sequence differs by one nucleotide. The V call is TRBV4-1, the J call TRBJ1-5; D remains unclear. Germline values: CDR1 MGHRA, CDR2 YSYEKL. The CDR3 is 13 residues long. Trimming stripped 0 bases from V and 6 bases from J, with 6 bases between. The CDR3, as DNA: TGCGCCAGCAGCCAAGATCTAAGTCAGCCCCAGCATTTT. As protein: CASSQDLSQPQHF.

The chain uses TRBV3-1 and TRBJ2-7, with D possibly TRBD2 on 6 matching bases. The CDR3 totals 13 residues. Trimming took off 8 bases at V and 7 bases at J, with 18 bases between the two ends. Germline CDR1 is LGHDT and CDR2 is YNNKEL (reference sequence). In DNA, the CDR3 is TGTGCCAGCGGGGACTTGCGACCTGAGGAGCAGTACTTC. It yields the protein CASGDLRPEEQYF.

CDR3 DNA: TGCGCCAGCAGCTTGAATTCAGGGGGCCCTGGGGCCAACGTCCTGACTTTC. It codes for CASSLNSGGPGANVLTF. J is TRBJ2-6 and V is TRBV5-1; 8 nucleotides line up with TRBD1. In germline, CDR1 is SGHRS, CDR2 YFSETQ. The CDR3 runs to 17 residues. Trimming cost V 1 base and J 2 bases; bases outside gene matches: 5.

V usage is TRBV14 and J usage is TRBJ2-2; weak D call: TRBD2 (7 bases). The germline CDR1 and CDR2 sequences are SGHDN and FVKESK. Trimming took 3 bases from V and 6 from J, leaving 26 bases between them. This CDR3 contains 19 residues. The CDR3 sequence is CASSHSRRTVRGGAGELFF. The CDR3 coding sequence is TGTGCCAGCAGCCATTCCCGACGGACAGTTCGTGGGGGGGCCGGGGAGCTGTTTTTT.

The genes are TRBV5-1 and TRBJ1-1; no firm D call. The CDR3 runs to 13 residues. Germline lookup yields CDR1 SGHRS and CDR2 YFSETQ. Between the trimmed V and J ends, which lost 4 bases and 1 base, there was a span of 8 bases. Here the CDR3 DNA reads TGCGCCAGCAGCATCGACGGGAACACTGAAGCTTTCTTT. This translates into CASSIDGNTEAFF.

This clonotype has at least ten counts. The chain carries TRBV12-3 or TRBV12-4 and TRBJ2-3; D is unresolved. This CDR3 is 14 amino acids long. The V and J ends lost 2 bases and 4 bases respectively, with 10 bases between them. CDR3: CASSLFGSPDTQYF. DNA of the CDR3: TGTGCCAGCAGTTTATTTGGGTCCCCAGATACGCAGTATTTT.

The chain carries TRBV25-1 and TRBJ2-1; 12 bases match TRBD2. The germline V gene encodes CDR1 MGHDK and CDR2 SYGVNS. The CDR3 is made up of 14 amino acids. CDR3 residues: CAASLLAGGHEQFF. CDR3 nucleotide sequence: TGTGCAGCAAGTCTACTAGCGGGAGGTCATGAGCAGTTCTTC.

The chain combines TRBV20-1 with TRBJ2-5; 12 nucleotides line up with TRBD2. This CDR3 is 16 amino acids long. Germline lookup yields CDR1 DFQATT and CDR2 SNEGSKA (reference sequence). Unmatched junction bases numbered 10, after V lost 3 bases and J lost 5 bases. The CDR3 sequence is CSARVLAGGLRETQYF. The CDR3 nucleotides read TGCAGTGCTAGGGTACTAGCGGGGGGCCTTCGCGAGACCCAGTACTTC.

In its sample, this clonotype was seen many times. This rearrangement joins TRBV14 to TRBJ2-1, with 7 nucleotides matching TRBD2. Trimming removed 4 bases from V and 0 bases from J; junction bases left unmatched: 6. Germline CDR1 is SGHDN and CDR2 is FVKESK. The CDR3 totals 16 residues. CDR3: CASSRWEGTSYNEQFF. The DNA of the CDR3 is TGTGCCAGCAGCCGGTGGGAGGGGACCTCCTACAATGAGCAGTTCTTC. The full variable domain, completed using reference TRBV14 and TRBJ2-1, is EAGVTQFPSHSVIEKGQTVTLRCDPISGHDNLYWYRRVMGKEIKFLLHFVKESKQDESGMPNNRFLAERTGGTYSTLKVQPAELEDSGVYFCASSRWEGTSYNEQFFGPGTRLTVL.

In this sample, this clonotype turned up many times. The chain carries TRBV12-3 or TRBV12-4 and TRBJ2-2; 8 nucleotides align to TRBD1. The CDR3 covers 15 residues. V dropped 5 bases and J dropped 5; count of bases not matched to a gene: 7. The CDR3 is CASSPRQGWTGELFF. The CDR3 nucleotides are TGTGCCAGCAGTCCGAGACAGGGGTGGACCGGGGAGCTGTTTTTT.

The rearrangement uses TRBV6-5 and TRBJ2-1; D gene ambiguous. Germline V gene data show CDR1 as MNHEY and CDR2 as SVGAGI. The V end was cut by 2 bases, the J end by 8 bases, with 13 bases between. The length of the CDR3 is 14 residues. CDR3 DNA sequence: TGTGCCAGCAGTTACCGTAGTTGGTTCTATGAGCAGTTCTTC. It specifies CASSYRSWFYEQFF.

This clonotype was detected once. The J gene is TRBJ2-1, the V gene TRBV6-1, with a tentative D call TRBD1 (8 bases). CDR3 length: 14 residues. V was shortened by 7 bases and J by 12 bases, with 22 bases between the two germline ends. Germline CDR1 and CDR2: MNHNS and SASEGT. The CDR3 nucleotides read TGTGCCAGCACCGACAGGGGAGGGCAGGGATTGCAGTTCTTC. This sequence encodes CASTDRGGQGLQFF.

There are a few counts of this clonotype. The CDR3 here is CASSRAGTGYGYTF. The CDR3, as DNA: TGTGCCAGCAGCCGAGCCGGGACAGGGTATGGCTACACCTTC. V is TRBV14 and J is TRBJ1-2; 9 nucleotides align to TRBD1. With V trimmed by 4 bases and J by 5 bases, 5 bases remained unmatched. Germline V gives CDR1 SGHDN, CDR2 FVKESK. The CDR3 totals 14 residues.

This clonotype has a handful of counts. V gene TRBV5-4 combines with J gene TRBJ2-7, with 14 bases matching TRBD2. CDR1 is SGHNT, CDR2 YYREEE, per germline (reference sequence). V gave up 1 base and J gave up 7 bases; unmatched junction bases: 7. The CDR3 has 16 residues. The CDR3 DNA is TGTGCCAGCAGCTTGCCCGGGACTAGCGGGAGTGAAGAGCAGTACTTC. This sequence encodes CASSLPGTSGSEEQYF.

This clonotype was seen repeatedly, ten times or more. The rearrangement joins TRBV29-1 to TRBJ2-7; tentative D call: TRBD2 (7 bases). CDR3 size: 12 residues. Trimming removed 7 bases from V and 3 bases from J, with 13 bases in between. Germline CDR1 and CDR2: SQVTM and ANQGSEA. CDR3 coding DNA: TGCAGCGCCGGAGGGGGGGTCTACGAGCAGTACTTC. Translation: CSAGGGVYEQYF.

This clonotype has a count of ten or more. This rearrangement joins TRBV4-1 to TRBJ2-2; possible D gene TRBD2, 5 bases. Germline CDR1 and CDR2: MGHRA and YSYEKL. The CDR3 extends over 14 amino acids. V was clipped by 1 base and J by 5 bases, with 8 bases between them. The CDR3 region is CASSQVPGTGELFF. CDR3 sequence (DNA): TGCGCCAGCAGCCAAGTTCCGGGGACCGGGGAGCTGTTTTTT.